A single sample gave rise to the 20 T cell receptor beta chains below, sequenced in a study of identical twins. TCRdb fed the 5' RACE reads into MiXCR, producing one record per CDR3 protein. The repertoire includes approximately 890,000 distinct CDR3 sequences, 9% to 15% of them detected once, and about 1.5% sits in the top ten. The sample was also reused in another study, on yellow fever vaccine responses in identical twins.

The sequenced sample was PBMCs. These receptors were collected from a woman between 18 and 29 years old in good health.

The chain is built from TRBV18 and TRBJ2-5; TRBD1 might be the D (5 bases). Trimming shortened V by 3 bases and J by 4 bases, and 12 bases separated the two germline ends. Germline loops: CDR1 KGHSH, CDR2 LQKENI. The CDR3 runs 14 residues. The CDR3 DNA is TGTGCCAGCTCACCTTCTTGGCAGGGAGAGACCCAGTACTTC. Encoded protein: CASSPSWQGETQYF.

This clonotype occurred many times. The J gene is TRBJ2-2, the V gene TRBV6-4; TRBD2 matches at 10 bases. Looked up from germline, CDR1 is MRHNA and CDR2 is SNTAGT. The CDR3 extends over 17 amino acids. Unmatched junction bases numbered 6, after V lost 0 bases and J lost 5 bases. CDR3 sequence: CASSDSLSGGATGELFF. CDR3 coding DNA: TGTGCCAGCAGTGACTCGCTCAGCGGGGGGGCAACCGGGGAGCTGTTTTTT.

The chain combines TRBV29-1 with TRBJ1-1; D is uncertain. The V end lost 6 bases, the J end lost 1 base, and 18 bases lay between the germline ends. This CDR3 contains 15 residues. Germline CDR1 is SQVTM and CDR2 is ANQGSEA. The CDR3 loop reads CSVQLKLQRNTEAFF. The CDR3 DNA is TGCAGCGTCCAGCTAAAATTACAGAGGAACACTGAAGCTTTCTTT.

This clonotype turned up a few times. This CDR3 reads CASSFATGNTGELFF. The CDR3 coding sequence is TGCGCCAGTTCATTTGCGACGGGAAACACCGGGGAGCTGTTTTTT. The chain employs TRBV5-1 and TRBJ2-2, with D tentatively TRBD2 (5 bases). Germline CDR1 is SGHRS and CDR2 is YFSETQ. CDR3 length: 15 residues. The V gene lost 8 bases and the J gene lost 2 bases, with 16 bases spanning the gap. The variable domain in full, completed from reference TRBV5-1 and TRBJ2-2, reads KAGVTQTPRYLIKTRGQQVTLSCSPISGHRSVSWYQQTPGQGLQFLFEYFSETQRNKGNFPGRFSGRQFSNSRSEMNVSTLELGDSALYLCASSFATGNTGELFFGEGSRLTVL.

This clonotype appeared a single time. This chain connects TRBV2 to TRBJ2-3; 9 bases are shared with TRBD2. This CDR3 is 15 amino acids long. Per germline, CDR1 SNHLY and CDR2 FYNNEI. V lost 7 bases to trimming and J lost 1 base; unmatched junction nucleotides: 6. The CDR3 region has the DNA TGTGCCAGCACCTGGGCTAGCGGGGGCACAGATACGCAGTATTTT. This gives the protein CASTWASGGTDTQYF.

Note on this clonotype: The junction shows a germline mismatch at one end, possibly a read error. This rearrangement joins TRBV11-2 to TRBJ2-1, with D perhaps TRBD1 (6 bases). CDR1 and CDR2 from the germline V gene are SGHAT and FQNNGV. This CDR3 region has 16 residues. CDR3 sequence (DNA): TGTGCCAGCAGCCTAGAGTACGGACAGTCTTACAATGAGCAGTTCTTC. It encodes CASSLEYGQSYNEQFF. The whole variable domain, filled in from reference TRBV11-2 and TRBJ2-1, reads EAGVAQSPRYKIIEKRQSVAFWCNPISGHATLYWYQQILGQGPKLLIQFQNNGVVDDSQLPKDRFSAERLKGVDSTLKIQPAKLEDSAVYLCASSLEYGQSYNEQFFGPGTRLTVL.

The gene calls are TRBV12-3 or TRBV12-4 and TRBJ1-2; the match to TRBD1 covers 10 bases. CDR3 size: 11 residues. This chain's CDR3 is CLIGQGEGYTF. The CDR3 DNA sequence: TGTCTCATCGGACAGGGGGAAGGCTACACCTTC.

This clonotype appeared a few times. The chain links TRBV5-1 to TRBJ2-7, with D maybe TRBD2 (6 bases). The CDR3 runs to 16 residues. Trimming took 0 bases from V and 1 from J, leaving 14 bases between them. Looked up from germline, CDR1 is SGHRS and CDR2 is YFSETQ. In DNA form, the CDR3 reads TGCGCCAGCAGCTTGGCTTCGGGCGGGATTTCCTACGAGCAGTACTTC. Protein: CASSLASGGISYEQYF.

This clonotype was observed a few times. V usage is TRBV12-3 or TRBV12-4 and J usage is TRBJ2-7; 10 bases agree with TRBD1. This CDR3 spans 16 amino acids. The V and J ends lost 6 bases and 3 bases, in that order; junction bases with no gene match: 11. CDR3 in DNA: TGTGCCAGCAGGGGGGACAGGGGTGCGACTAGCTACGAGCAGTACTTC. It encodes CASRGDRGATSYEQYF.

The sample holds many counts of this clonotype. The chain employs TRBV5-1 and TRBJ2-5; D is possibly TRBD2 (6 bases). V dropped 3 bases and J dropped 2 bases, with 11 bases sitting between them. Germline CDR1 SGHRS, CDR2 YFSETQ. The CDR3 runs to 14 residues. The CDR3 reads CASSSNGGQETQYF. The CDR3 DNA is TGCGCCAGCAGCTCAAATGGGGGGCAAGAGACCCAGTACTTC.

This chain connects TRBV11-2 to TRBJ2-2; 9 nucleotides line up with TRBD1. The ends lost 4 bases at V and 5 bases at J; junction bases unmatched: 8. From germline, CDR1 is SGHAT and CDR2 FQNNGV. This CDR3 has 16 amino acids. This CDR3 reads CASSSTGTGRTGELFF. The DNA for the CDR3 is TGTGCCAGCAGCTCAACGGGGACAGGGCGTACCGGGGAGCTGTTTTTT.

The chain has TRBV4-2 and TRBJ2-1; D is possibly TRBD1 or TRBD2 (5 bases each). V lost 3 bases, J lost 2 bases, and 17 bases lay in between. The CDR3 loop spans 17 amino acids. Per the germline V gene, CDR1 is LGHNA and CDR2 is YNFKEQ. DNA for the CDR3: TGTGCCAGCAGCCACCTCTTGGGACGGGGAACCTACAATGAGCAGTTCTTC. As protein: CASSHLLGRGTYNEQFF.

The rearrangement uses TRBV28 and TRBJ1-2; TRBD1 matches 10 bases. The V and J ends lost 6 bases and 5 bases, in that order; junction bases with no gene match: 3. This CDR3 comprises 13 residues. Germline CDR1 is MDHEN and CDR2 is SYDVKM. CDR3 amino acids: CASSTDRGYGYTF. The CDR3 nucleotides read TGTGCCAGCAGCACGGACAGGGGGTATGGCTACACCTTC.

This clonotype has a handful of counts. The gene calls are TRBV12-3 or TRBV12-4 and TRBJ2-1; TRBD2 aligns across 7 bases. J lost 7 bases, V lost 6 bases, and 15 bases had no gene match. The CDR3 runs 16 residues. CDR3 sequence reads: CASSPIAGGWSNEQFF. The CDR3 DNA is TGTGCCAGCAGCCCAATAGCGGGCGGTTGGTCGAATGAGCAGTTCTTC.

The chain employs TRBV28 and TRBJ2-1; D is possibly TRBD1 or TRBD2 (5 bases each). Germline values: CDR1 MDHEN, CDR2 SYDVKM. The CDR3 sequence is 16 residues long. V lost 3 bases and J 9 bases, leaving 21 bases between the germline ends. The CDR3: CASSFKYGPGPPEQFF. In DNA form, the CDR3 reads TGTGCCAGCAGTTTCAAGTACGGACCGGGGCCGCCTGAGCAGTTCTTC.

The V call is TRBV3-1, the J call TRBJ2-1, with TRBD2 identical over 12 bases. Trimming removed 3 bases from V and 2 bases from J; junction bases left unmatched: 11. The CDR3 is 19 amino acids. The germline gives CDR1 LGHDT, CDR2 YNNKEL (reference sequence). CDR3 region: CASSHTSGLAGLAYNEQFF. DNA for the CDR3: TGTGCCAGCAGCCACACTTCTGGACTAGCGGGGCTAGCCTACAATGAGCAGTTCTTC.

Here the CDR3 DNA reads TGTGCCAGCAGCTTAGCGGACGTGGGAGAGCAGTACGTC. This translates into CASSLADVGEQYV. The chain joins TRBV11-2 to TRBJ2-7; no firm D call. The CDR3 is 13 residues long. Germline CDR1 is SGHAT and CDR2 is FQNNGV. The V end lost 1 base, the J end lost 7 bases, and 11 bases lay between the germline ends.

This clonotype was observed a handful of times. This chain joins TRBV29-1 and TRBJ2-1; D might be TRBD1 or TRBD2, each matching 5 bases. V lost 4 bases, J lost 9 bases, and 10 bases lay in between. The germline gives CDR1 SQVTM, CDR2 ANQGSEA. The CDR3 has 11 amino acids. CDR3 loop: CSVARGSEQFF. Here the CDR3 DNA reads TGCAGCGTTGCCCGGGGCAGTGAGCAGTTCTTC.

In its sample, this clonotype was seen many times. The rearrangement uses TRBV25-1 and TRBJ2-1; no firm D call. Trimming shortened V by 8 bases and J by 0 bases, and 14 bases separated the two germline ends. The CDR3 is 15 residues long. Germline CDR1 and CDR2: MGHDK and SYGVNS. The CDR3 nucleotides are TGTGCCAGCGCCCCTCCCACGAGCTCCTACAATGAGCAGTTCTTC. Its translation is CASAPPTSSYNEQFF.

The rearrangement links TRBV25-1 to TRBJ1-2; no clear D gene. Trimming cost V 1 base and J 2 bases, with 5 bases left between them. Germline loops: CDR1 MGHDK, CDR2 SYGVNS. The CDR3 is made up of 13 amino acids. CDR3 sequence: CASSESLNYGYTF. The DNA for the CDR3 is TGTGCCAGCAGTGAATCACTGAACTATGGCTACACCTTC.